The present entry profiles one T cell receptor beta chain with its context. Its antigen is still unknown. Trimming shortened V by 5 bases and J by 4 bases, and 15 bases separated the two germline ends. The CDR3 covers 15 residues. Per the germline V gene, CDR1 is SGDLS and CDR2 is YYNGEE. Data came from immunoSEQ multiplex PCR; TCRdb stores just in-frame clones and leaves some out. The table lists about 78,000 clones, around 90% of them singletons, with more than 4.5% in the top ten. The sample belongs to a study of T cell responses to AZD1222 COVID-19 vaccine. Whole-study findings and limits: Dominant CD4 TCR responses targeted spike regions 160-218 and 743-854. Most donors were white British and more were female, and clonal diversity was possibly underestimated.

This TCR came from an adult in good health. The chain carries TRBV9 and TRBJ1-4; D gene uncertain. The sample was peripheral blood, taken on day 0 of MenACWY control vaccination. The chain's CDR3 is CASSDSESYNEKLFF. CDR3 DNA sequence: TGTGCCAGCAGTGATTCAGAGAGCTATAATGAAAAACTGTTTTTT.